The 32 T cell receptor beta chains presented below share a single source sample, sequenced in a study of blood T cells in healthy people across ages. The use of a sample-barcoded 5' primer and a J-beta primer mix characterized a second PCR of roughly 6 to 11 cycles. Using its own MiXCR run on the 5' RACE reads, TCRdb lists one record per CDR3 protein. The table shows fewer than 800,000 distinct CDR3 sequences, with just under 25% occurring only once. The data also belong to a second study, concerning T cells of mothers and their children.

The sample consisted of blood. The receptors originated from a boy aged 5-17 years in good health.

V usage is TRBV29-1 and J usage is TRBJ2-7, with 7 bases lining up with TRBD1. The junction had 7 bases not matched to a gene; V was cut back by 2 bases and J by 6 bases. The CDR3 spans 13 residues. Germline loops: CDR1 SQVTM, CDR2 ANQGSEA. CDR3 nucleotide sequence: TGCAGCGTTGAATCCACGACAGGGCCCGAGCAGTACTTC. Its protein is CSVESTTGPEQYF.

The V and J genes are TRBV4-3 and TRBJ2-2; D possibly corresponds to TRBD1 (8 bases). Germline V CDR1 and CDR2: LGHNA, YSLEER. This CDR3 spans 15 amino acids. V dropped 4 bases and J dropped 6 bases, with 15 bases sitting between them. CDR3 region: CASSPRTGRAGELFF. The CDR3 nucleotides read TGCGCCAGCAGCCCACGGACAGGGAGGGCCGGGGAGCTGTTTTTT.

This clonotype was seen only a few times. The gene calls are TRBV7-2 and TRBJ1-2; D is possibly TRBD1 (5 bases). Germline V gives CDR1 SGHTA, CDR2 FQGNSA. This CDR3 comprises 15 residues. The V end lost 4 bases, the J end lost 8 bases, and 20 bases lay between the germline ends. Here the CDR3 DNA reads TGTGCCAGCAGCTCCCCGATTTCGGGGGATGAGGGCTACACCTTC. As protein: CASSSPISGDEGYTF.

The rearrangement uses TRBV7-9 and TRBJ1-4, with a possible D match to TRBD1 (6 bases). The germline V and J ends were trimmed by 1 base and 8 bases, with 11 bases remaining between them. The germline V gene encodes CDR1 SEHNR and CDR2 FQNEAQ (reference sequence). The CDR3 extends over 14 amino acids. Written as DNA, the CDR3 is TGTGCCAGCAGCTTAGAACAGGGCCCCGAAAAACTGTTTTTT. Translated: CASSLEQGPEKLFF.

Comments on this clonotype: One end of the junction varies from germline; a read error may be responsible. The chain employs TRBV12-3 or TRBV12-4 and TRBJ2-7; D gene uncertain. This CDR3 is built from 14 residues. The CDR3 sequence: CASSRDPSSYEQYF. CDR3 nucleotides: TGCGCCAGCAGTAGAGACCCTAGCTCCTACGAGCAGTACTTC.

The chain carries TRBV5-1 and TRBJ2-1, with D perhaps TRBD1 (5 bases). The assigned J gene may be wrong: the sequence end matches TRBJ2-5 better. The CDR3 sequence is 15 residues long. CDR1 is SGHRS, CDR2 YFSETQ, per germline. This CDR3 reads CASSYLRGQMETQYF. In nucleotides, the CDR3 is TGCGCCAGCAGCTATTTAAGGGGCCAAATGGAGACCCAGTACTTC.

The chain recombines TRBV12-3 or TRBV12-4 with TRBJ1-2; D remains unclear. This CDR3 comprises 14 residues. Deletions cut 5 bases from V and 0 bases from J, with 10 bases between. CDR3 sequence reads: CASSPLVPNYGYTF. DNA of the CDR3: TGTGCCAGCAGTCCCTTGGTCCCTAACTATGGCTACACCTTC.

The sample holds a few counts of this clonotype. The chain employs TRBV7-3 and TRBJ2-3, with 8 nucleotides matching TRBD1. Trimming cost V 2 bases and J 2 bases; bases outside gene matches: 6. The V gene's germline CDR1 is SGHTA and CDR2 FQGTGA. This CDR3 contains 16 residues. CDR3 loop: CASSLGQGGDTDTQYF. DNA of the CDR3: TGTGCCAGCAGCTTAGGACAGGGCGGGGACACAGATACGCAGTATTTT.

The CDR3 protein is CATSALAAKPFSYEQYF. DNA of the CDR3: TGTGCCACCAGTGCTCTTGCGGCGAAACCCTTCTCCTACGAGCAGTACTTC. The chain employs TRBV24-1 and TRBJ2-7; D unclear. The CDR3 extends over 17 amino acids. From germline, CDR1 is KGHDR and CDR2 SFDVKD. V was cut by 5 bases and J by 0 bases, with 19 bases left in between.

The chain employs TRBV7-8 and TRBJ1-2; D unresolved. The CDR3 contains 14 residues. The V gene's germline CDR1 is SGHVS and CDR2 FQNEAQ. Trimming removed 2 bases at V and 2 bases at J, with 9 bases between. CDR3 nucleotide sequence: TGTGCCAGCAGCTTACGCCAGTCCAACTATGGCTACACCTTC. Amino acid sequence: CASSLRQSNYGYTF.

This clonotype was recorded a few times. The chain couples TRBV5-1 to TRBJ2-5, with 8 bases fitting TRBD2. V lost 3 bases to trimming and J lost 5 bases; unmatched junction nucleotides: 6. Germline CDR1 reads SGHRS; CDR2 reads YFSETQ. The CDR3 has 14 amino acids. In DNA, the CDR3 is TGCGCCAGCAGCTCCTTAGCGGGAAGGGAGACCCAGTACTTC. Translated: CASSSLAGRETQYF.

The V call is TRBV29-1, the J call TRBJ1-4; 8 bases align to TRBD1. With 5 bases clipped from V and 7 bases from J, the junction kept 6 bases outside the gene matches. The CDR3 is made up of 13 amino acids. Germline V gives CDR1 SQVTM, CDR2 ANQGSEA. CDR3 protein: CSVMGQEGEKLFF. The CDR3 nucleotides read TGCAGCGTTATGGGACAGGAGGGTGAAAAACTGTTTTTT.

This clonotype was observed a few times. The rearrangement uses TRBV29-1 and TRBJ2-1; D may be TRBD2 (5 bases). Germline lookup yields CDR1 SQVTM and CDR2 ANQGSEA. The germline V and J ends were trimmed by 4 bases and 7 bases, with 11 bases remaining between them. There are 12 residues in the CDR3. The CDR3 sequence: CSVVASANEQFF. CDR3 bases: TGCAGCGTTGTAGCGAGCGCGAATGAGCAGTTCTTC.

The chain's CDR3 is CASSLASGNTIYF. The CDR3 bases are TGTGCCAGCAGCTTAGCCTCTGGAAACACCATATATTTT. The rearrangement uses TRBV7-2 and TRBJ1-3; D is uncertain. The germline V gene has CDR1 SGHTA and CDR2 FQGNSA. Deletions cut 0 bases from V and 0 bases from J, with 0 bases between. This CDR3 is 13 amino acids long.

In this sample, this clonotype turned up a few times. This rearrangement joins TRBV7-9 to TRBJ1-4; D is unclear. Trimming removed 5 bases at V and 8 bases at J, with 24 bases between. Per the germline V gene, CDR1 is SEHNR and CDR2 is FQNEAQ (reference sequence). This CDR3 region has 17 residues. CDR3 loop: CASSRTTSGGRFEKLFF. The CDR3, as DNA: TGTGCCAGCAGCCGTACAACTTCGGGAGGCCGATTCGAAAAACTGTTTTTT.

This clonotype has just a few counts. CDR3: CASSPGGLSGNTIYF. For the CDR3, the DNA is TGTGCCAGCAGCCCTGGAGGGCTCTCTGGAAACACCATATATTTT. The chain is built from TRBV7-9 and TRBJ1-3; D remains ambiguous. Germline lookup yields CDR1 SEHNR and CDR2 FQNEAQ (reference sequence). This CDR3 spans 15 amino acids. V was pared by 5 bases and J by 0 bases, with 11 bases between.

The chain uses TRBV7-2 and TRBJ2-5; D uncertain. The closer fit of TRBJ2-7 to the DNA end suggests the J call may be wrong. Germline V gives CDR1 SGHTA, CDR2 FQGNSA. The CDR3 sequence is 15 residues long. CDR3 DNA sequence: TGTGCCAGCAGCTACCAACCGACACGGCACGGCGAGCAGTACTTC. It codes for CASSYQPTRHGEQYF.

CDR3 nucleotide sequence: TGTGCCAGCAGCGAAGGACTAGCGGGGGAAGGGAAAGATACGCAGTATTTT. Its translation is CASSEGLAGEGKDTQYF. The chain combines TRBV7-3 with TRBJ2-3; 13 nucleotides line up with TRBD2. J gave up 5 bases and V 5 bases, and 10 bases lay outside the gene matches. The CDR3 totals 17 residues. CDR1 is SGHTA, CDR2 FQGTGA, per germline.

This clonotype was picked up a small number of times. The rearrangement uses TRBV29-1 and TRBJ2-1; D perhaps matches TRBD2 (6 bases). The DNA end lines up better with TRBJ2-7; the J call may be wrong. There are 14 residues in the CDR3. Germline V CDR1 and CDR2: SQVTM, ANQGSEA. DNA for the CDR3: TGCAGCGTCGACACAGGCTACGGGGGCTACGAGCAGTACTTC. It yields the protein CSVDTGYGGYEQYF.

The gene calls are TRBV3-1 and TRBJ1-2; 11 bases match TRBD1. The CDR3 has 13 amino acids. V trimming: 5 bases; J trimming: 7 bases; junction bases outside the gene matches: 3. Per the germline V gene, CDR1 is LGHDT and CDR2 is YNNKEL (reference sequence). CDR3 DNA sequence: TGTGCCAGCAGCTACGGGACAGGGGGTGGCTACACCTTC. This codes for CASSYGTGGGYTF.

This clonotype has only a few counts. This chain joins TRBV12-3 or TRBV12-4 and TRBJ1-3; no clear D. This CDR3 has 13 residues. V was clipped by 6 bases and J by 0 bases, with 6 bases between them. The CDR3 sequence: CASRPASGNTIYF. CDR3 nucleotide sequence: TGTGCCAGCAGGCCTGCCTCTGGAAACACCATATATTTT.

The table lists this clonotype with a few counts. The CDR3 reads CASSVVSGGNEQFF. CDR3 DNA sequence: TGTGCCAGCAGCGTAGTGTCTGGGGGCAATGAGCAGTTCTTC. The V gene is TRBV9, the J gene TRBJ2-1; tentatively, D is TRBD1 or TRBD2 (5 bases each). The germline gives CDR1 SGDLS, CDR2 YYNGEE. The CDR3 loop spans 14 amino acids. Trimming cost V 0 bases and J 6 bases, with 10 bases left between them.

Worth noting for this clonotype: A junction boundary mismatches the germline segment, possibly from a read error. CDR3 in DNA: TGTGCCAGCAGCCCCCTGGGACAGGGTGGGGACTACGAGCACTACTTC. It codes for CASSPLGQGGDYEHYF. The chain has TRBV9 and TRBJ2-7; the match to TRBD1 covers 9 bases. The CDR3 has 16 amino acids. CDR1 SGDLS and CDR2 YYNGEE come from the germline V gene.

The table lists this clonotype with a few counts. The J gene is TRBJ2-7, the V gene TRBV5-1, with D tentatively TRBD2 (6 bases). From germline, CDR1 is SGHRS and CDR2 YFSETQ. V gave up 6 bases and J gave up 2 bases, with 15 bases separating them. The CDR3 is 14 residues long. The CDR3 DNA reads as TGCGCCAGCACCGCCGGGACTTGGCCCTACGAGCAGTACTTC. Translation: CASTAGTWPYEQYF.

The chain carries TRBV5-1 and TRBJ2-1, with 9 bases lining up with TRBD2. This CDR3 is 12 amino acids long. The germline V gene encodes CDR1 SGHRS and CDR2 YFSETQ. V lost 2 bases, J lost 10 bases, and 1 base stayed unmatched. CDR3 in amino acids: CASSFAGGEQFF. The CDR3 DNA reads TGCGCCAGCAGCTTCGCGGGGGGGGAGCAGTTCTTC.

This chain links TRBV7-2 with TRBJ2-7; a possible D gene is TRBD1 (6 bases). Between the trimmed V and J ends, which lost 6 bases and 5 bases, there was a span of 11 bases. Germline lookup yields CDR1 SGHTA and CDR2 FQGNSA. This CDR3 is built from 12 residues. The CDR3, as DNA: TGTGCCAGCAGGGATACAGGGAACGAGCAGTACTTC. It encodes CASRDTGNEQYF.

V usage is TRBV20-1 and J usage is TRBJ2-1; the D gene is possibly TRBD2 (6 bases). Trimming cost V 2 bases and J 0 bases, with 11 bases left between them. CDR1 is DFQATT and CDR2 is SNEGSKA in the germline V gene (reference sequence). This CDR3 spans 15 amino acids. The CDR3 coding sequence is TGCAGTGCTAGACTAGCGCAGAGCTCCTACAATGAGCAGTTCTTC. This gives the protein CSARLAQSSYNEQFF.

The chain employs TRBV7-8 and TRBJ2-3, with D unclear. V was shortened by 6 bases and J by 5 bases, with 6 bases between the two germline ends. The germline V gene has CDR1 SGHVS and CDR2 FQNEAQ. CDR3 length equals 11 residues. CDR3 nucleotides: TGTGCCAGCAGTACGAAAGATACGCAGTATTTT. This gives the protein CASSTKDTQYF.

V gene TRBV20-1 combines with J gene TRBJ1-1; D remains unclear. Germline values: CDR1 DFQATT, CDR2 SNEGSKA (reference sequence). The CDR3 extends over 15 amino acids. V lost 3 bases and J lost 4, with 18 bases in between. CDR3 DNA: TGCAGTGCTAGGCCCCGGAGGGTAGGCGGCACTGAAGCTTTCTTT. Protein product: CSARPRRVGGTEAFF.

This clonotype was detected only a few times. The rearrangement links TRBV24-1 to TRBJ2-2; D ambiguous. Germline CDR1 KGHDR, CDR2 SFDVKD. V was clipped by 1 base and J by 3 bases, with 11 bases between them. CDR3 size: 16 residues. CDR3 amino acids: CATSDFPGPYTGELFF. The CDR3 nucleotides are TGTGCCACCAGTGATTTTCCCGGCCCGTACACCGGGGAGCTGTTTTTT.

This clonotype came up many times. This chain joins TRBV3-1 and TRBJ1-2; D gene ambiguous. Trimming took off 0 bases at V and 4 bases at J, with 3 bases between the two ends. Germline CDR1 is LGHDT and CDR2 is YNNKEL (reference sequence). CDR3 length: 12 residues. DNA for the CDR3: TGTGCCAGCAGCCAAGAGCTCTATGGCTACACCTTC. Translating it yields CASSQELYGYTF.

In its sample, this clonotype was seen once. The genes are TRBV7-9 and TRBJ1-4, with 8 bases identical to TRBD1. Looked up from germline, CDR1 is SEHNR and CDR2 is FQNEAQ (reference sequence). Trimming cost V 4 bases and J 1 base; bases outside gene matches: 11. This CDR3 has 18 residues. The CDR3 protein is CASSSDTQGAGTNEKLFF. The CDR3 DNA reads as TGTGCCAGCAGCTCCGATACTCAGGGGGCTGGAACTAATGAAAAACTGTTTTTT.